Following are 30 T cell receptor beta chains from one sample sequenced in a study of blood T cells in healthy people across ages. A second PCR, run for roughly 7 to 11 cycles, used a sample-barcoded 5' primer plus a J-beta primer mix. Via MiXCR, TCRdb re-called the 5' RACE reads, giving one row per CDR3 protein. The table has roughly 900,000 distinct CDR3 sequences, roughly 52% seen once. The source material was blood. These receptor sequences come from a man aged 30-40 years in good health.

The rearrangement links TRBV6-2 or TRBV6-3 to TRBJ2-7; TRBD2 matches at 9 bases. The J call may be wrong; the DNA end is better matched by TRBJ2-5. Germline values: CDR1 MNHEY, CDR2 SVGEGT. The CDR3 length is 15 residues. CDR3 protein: CASSRLGLAGETQYF. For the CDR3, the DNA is TGTGCCAGCAGTCGCCTGGGACTAGCAGGCGAGACCCAGTACTTC.

The CDR3 is CASSWTGKRGDTQYF. CDR3 bases: TGTGCCAGCAGCTGGACAGGGAAGCGGGGAGATACGCAGTATTTT. The chain combines TRBV5-6 with TRBJ2-3; TRBD1 might be the D (8 bases). Germline V lookup: CDR1 SGHDT, CDR2 YYEEEE. The CDR3 sequence is 15 residues long. Trimming cost V 3 bases and J 5 bases, with 16 bases left between them.

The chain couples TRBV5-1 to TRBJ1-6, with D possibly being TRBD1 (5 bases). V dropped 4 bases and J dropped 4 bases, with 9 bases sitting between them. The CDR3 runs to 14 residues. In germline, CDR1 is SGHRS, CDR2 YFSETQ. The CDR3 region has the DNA TGCGCCAGCAGCATGGGACGGTATAATTCACCCCTCCACTTT. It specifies CASSMGRYNSPLHF.

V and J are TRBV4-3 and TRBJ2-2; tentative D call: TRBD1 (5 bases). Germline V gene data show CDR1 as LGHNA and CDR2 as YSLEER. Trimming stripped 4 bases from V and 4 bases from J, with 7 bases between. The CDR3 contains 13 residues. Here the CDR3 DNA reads TGCGCCAGCAGCCCGACAGCCACCGGGGAGCTGTTTTTT. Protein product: CASSPTATGELFF.

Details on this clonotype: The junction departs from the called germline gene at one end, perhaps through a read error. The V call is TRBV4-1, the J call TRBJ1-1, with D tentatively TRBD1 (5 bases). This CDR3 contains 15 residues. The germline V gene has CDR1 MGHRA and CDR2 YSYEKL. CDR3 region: CACSQDAGRFDGAFF. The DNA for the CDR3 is TGCGCCTGCAGCCAAGATGCAGGGCGGTTCGATGGAGCTTTCTTT.

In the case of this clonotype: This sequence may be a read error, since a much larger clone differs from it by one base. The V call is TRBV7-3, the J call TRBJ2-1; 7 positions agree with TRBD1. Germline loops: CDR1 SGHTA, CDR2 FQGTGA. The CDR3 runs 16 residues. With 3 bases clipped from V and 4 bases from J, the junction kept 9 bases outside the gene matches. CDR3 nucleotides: TGTGCCAGCAGCTTGCAGAGGACAGGATATTACAATGAGCAGTTCTTC. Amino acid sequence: CASSLQRTGYYNEQFF.

The CDR3 nucleotides are TGCGCCAGCAGCCAGCTAGTTATCGGAGGCCACTACGAGCAGTACTTC. Protein product: CASSQLVIGGHYEQYF. The chain has TRBV4-3 and TRBJ2-5, with a possible D match to TRBD2 (5 bases). The J call is doubtful: the DNA matches TRBJ2-7 better. CDR1 LGHNA and CDR2 YSLEER come from the germline V gene. The CDR3 has 16 amino acids.

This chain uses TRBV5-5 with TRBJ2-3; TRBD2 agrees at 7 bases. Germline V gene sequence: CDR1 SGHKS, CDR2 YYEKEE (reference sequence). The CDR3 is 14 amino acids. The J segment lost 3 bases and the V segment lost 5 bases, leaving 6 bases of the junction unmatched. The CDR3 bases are TGTGCCAGCAGTTCGAGGGAGGGAACAGATACGCAGTATTTT. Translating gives CASSSREGTDTQYF.

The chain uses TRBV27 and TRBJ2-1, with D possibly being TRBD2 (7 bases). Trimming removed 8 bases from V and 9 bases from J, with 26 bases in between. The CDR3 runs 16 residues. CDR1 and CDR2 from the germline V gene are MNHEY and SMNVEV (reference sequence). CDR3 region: CASPTGGSFHLGEQFF. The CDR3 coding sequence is TGTGCCAGCCCCACGGGGGGCTCTTTTCACTTGGGTGAGCAGTTCTTC.

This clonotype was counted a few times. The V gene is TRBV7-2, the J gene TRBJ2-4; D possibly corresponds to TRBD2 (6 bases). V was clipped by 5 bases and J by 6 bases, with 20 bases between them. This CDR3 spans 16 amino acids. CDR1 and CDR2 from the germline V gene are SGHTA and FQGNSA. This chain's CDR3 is CASSPRRLRDSNIQYF. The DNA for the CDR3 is TGTGCCAGCAGCCCCCGGCGCCTTCGGGACTCAAACATTCAGTACTTC.

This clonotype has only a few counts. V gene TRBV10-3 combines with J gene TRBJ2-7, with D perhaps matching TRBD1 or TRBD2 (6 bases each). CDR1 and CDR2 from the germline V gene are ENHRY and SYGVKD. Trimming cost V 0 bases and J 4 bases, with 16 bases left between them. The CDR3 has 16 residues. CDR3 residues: CAISESTGGMMYEQYF. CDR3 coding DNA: TGTGCCATCAGTGAGTCGACAGGAGGGATGATGTACGAGCAGTACTTC.

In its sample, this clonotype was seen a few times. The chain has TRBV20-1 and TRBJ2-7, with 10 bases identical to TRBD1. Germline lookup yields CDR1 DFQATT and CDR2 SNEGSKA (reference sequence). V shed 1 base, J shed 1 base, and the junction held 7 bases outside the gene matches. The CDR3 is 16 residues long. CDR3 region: CSARVGTGVASYEQYF. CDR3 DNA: TGCAGTGCTAGAGTCGGGACAGGGGTGGCTTCCTACGAGCAGTACTTC.

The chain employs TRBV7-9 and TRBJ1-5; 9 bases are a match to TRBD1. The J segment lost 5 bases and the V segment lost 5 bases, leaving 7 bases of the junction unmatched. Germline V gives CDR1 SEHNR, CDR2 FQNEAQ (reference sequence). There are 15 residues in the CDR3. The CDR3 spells CASSLTGGYDQPQHF. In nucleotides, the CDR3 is TGTGCCAGCAGCCTTACAGGGGGCTACGATCAGCCCCAGCATTTT.

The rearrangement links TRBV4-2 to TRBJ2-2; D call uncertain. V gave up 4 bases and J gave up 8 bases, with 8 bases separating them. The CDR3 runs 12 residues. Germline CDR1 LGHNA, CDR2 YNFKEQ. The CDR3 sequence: CASSPAMGELFF. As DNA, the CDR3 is TGTGCCAGCAGCCCTGCCATGGGGGAGCTGTTTTTT.

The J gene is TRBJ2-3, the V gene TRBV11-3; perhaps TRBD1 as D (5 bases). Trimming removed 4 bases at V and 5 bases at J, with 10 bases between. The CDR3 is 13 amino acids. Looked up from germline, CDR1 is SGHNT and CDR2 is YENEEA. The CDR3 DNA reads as TGTGCCAGCAGCTCAGGGCTGGGAGATACGCAGTATTTT. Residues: CASSSGLGDTQYF.

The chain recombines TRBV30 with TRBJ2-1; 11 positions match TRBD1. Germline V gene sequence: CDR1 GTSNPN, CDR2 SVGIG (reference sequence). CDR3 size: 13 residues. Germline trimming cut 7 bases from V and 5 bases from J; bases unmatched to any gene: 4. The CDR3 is CAFRTGGNNEQFF. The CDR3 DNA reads TGTGCCTTTCGGACAGGGGGCAACAATGAGCAGTTCTTC.

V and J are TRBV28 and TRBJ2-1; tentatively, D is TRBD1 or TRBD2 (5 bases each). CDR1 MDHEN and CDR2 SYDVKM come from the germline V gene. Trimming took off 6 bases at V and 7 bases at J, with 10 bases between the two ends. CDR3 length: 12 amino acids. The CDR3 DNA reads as TGTGCCAGCAGGTCGGGGCCTAATGAGCAGTTCTTC. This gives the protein CASRSGPNEQFF.

CDR3 sequence: CATSGRISTDTQYF. The CDR3, as DNA: TGTGCCACCAGCGGTCGGATAAGCACAGATACGCAGTATTTT. The V and J genes are TRBV24-1 and TRBJ2-3; D not resolved. V lost 7 bases and J 0 bases, leaving 10 bases between the germline ends. In germline, CDR1 is KGHDR, CDR2 SFDVKD. This CDR3 spans 14 amino acids.

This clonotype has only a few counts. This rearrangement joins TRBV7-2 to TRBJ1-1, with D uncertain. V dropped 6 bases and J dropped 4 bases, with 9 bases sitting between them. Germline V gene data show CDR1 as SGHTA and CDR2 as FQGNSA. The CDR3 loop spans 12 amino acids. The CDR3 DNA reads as TGTGCCAGCAGTACAACCTTCACTGAAGCTTTCTTT. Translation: CASSTTFTEAFF. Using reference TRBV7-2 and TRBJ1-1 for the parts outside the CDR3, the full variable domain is GAGVSQSPSNKVTEKGKDVELRCDPISGHTALYWYRQSLGQGLEFLIYFQGNSAPDKSGLPSDRFSAERTGGSVSTLTIQRTQQEDSAVYLCASSTTFTEAFFGQGTRLTVV.

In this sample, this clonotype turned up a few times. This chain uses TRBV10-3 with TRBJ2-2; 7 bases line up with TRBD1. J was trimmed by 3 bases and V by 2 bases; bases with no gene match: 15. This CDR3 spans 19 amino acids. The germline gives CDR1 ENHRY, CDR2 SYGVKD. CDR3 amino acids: CAISEPALQGRSDTGELFF. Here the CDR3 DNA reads TGTGCCATCAGTGAGCCCGCTCTACAGGGGCGGTCTGACACCGGGGAGCTGTTTTTT.

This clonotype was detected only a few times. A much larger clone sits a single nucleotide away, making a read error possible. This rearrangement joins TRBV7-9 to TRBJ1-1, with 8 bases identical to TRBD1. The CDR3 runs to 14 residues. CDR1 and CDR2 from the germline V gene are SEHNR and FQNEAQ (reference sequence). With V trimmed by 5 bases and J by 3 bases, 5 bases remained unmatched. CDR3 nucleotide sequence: TGTGCCAGCAGCGACAGGGGATCCGACACTGAAGCTTTCTTT. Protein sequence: CASSDRGSDTEAFF.

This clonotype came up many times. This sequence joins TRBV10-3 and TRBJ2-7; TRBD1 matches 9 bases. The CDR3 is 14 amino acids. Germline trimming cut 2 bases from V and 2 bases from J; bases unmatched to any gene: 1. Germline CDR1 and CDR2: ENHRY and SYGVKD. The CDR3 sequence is CAISEGTGTYEQYF. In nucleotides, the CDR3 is TGTGCCATCAGTGAGGGGACAGGGACCTACGAGCAGTACTTC.

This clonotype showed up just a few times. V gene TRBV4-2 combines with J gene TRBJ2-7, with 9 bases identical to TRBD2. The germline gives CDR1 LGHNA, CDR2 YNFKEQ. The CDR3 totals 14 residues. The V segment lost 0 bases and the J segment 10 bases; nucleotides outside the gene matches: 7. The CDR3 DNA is TGTGCCAGCAGCCAAGATGGGGCTAGCGGGGTCCAGTACTTC. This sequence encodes CASSQDGASGVQYF.

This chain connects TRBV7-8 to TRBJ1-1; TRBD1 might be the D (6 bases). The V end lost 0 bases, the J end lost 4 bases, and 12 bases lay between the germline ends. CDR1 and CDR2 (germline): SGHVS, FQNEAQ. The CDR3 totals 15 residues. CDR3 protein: CASSLARGAGTEAFF. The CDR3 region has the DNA TGTGCCAGCAGCTTAGCGAGGGGGGCCGGCACTGAAGCTTTCTTT.

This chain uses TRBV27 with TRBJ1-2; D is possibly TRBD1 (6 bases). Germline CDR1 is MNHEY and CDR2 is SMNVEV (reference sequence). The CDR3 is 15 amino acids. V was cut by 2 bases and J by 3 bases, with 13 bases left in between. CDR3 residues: CASSLSASGDYGYTF. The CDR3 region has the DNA TGTGCCAGCAGTTTAAGCGCCTCAGGGGACTATGGCTACACCTTC.

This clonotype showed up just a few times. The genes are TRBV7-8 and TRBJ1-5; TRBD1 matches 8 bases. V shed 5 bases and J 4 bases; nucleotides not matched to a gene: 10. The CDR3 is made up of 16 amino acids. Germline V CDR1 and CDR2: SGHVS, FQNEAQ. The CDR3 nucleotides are TGTGCCAGCAGCCCTTGGGACAGGTCCCTAAATCAGCCCCAGCATTTT. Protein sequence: CASSPWDRSLNQPQHF.

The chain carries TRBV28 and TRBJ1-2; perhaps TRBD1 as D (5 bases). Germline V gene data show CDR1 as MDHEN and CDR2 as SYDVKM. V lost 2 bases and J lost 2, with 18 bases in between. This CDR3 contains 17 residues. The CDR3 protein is CASSLNPGAASNYGYTF. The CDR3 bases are TGTGCCAGCAGTTTAAACCCCGGGGCAGCTTCAAACTATGGCTACACCTTC.

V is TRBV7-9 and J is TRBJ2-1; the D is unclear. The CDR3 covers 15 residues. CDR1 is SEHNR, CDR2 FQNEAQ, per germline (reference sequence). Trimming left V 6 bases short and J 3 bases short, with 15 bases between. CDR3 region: CASRSELVDYNEQFF. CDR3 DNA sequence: TGTGCCAGCAGGTCAGAGTTGGTTGACTACAATGAGCAGTTCTTC.

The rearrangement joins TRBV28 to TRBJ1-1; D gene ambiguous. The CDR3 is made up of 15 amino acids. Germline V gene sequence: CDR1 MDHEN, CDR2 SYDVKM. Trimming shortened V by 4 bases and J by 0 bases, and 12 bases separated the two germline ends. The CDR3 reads CASSSSTRMNTEAFF. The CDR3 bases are TGTGCCAGCAGTTCGTCGACAAGGATGAACACTGAAGCTTTCTTT.

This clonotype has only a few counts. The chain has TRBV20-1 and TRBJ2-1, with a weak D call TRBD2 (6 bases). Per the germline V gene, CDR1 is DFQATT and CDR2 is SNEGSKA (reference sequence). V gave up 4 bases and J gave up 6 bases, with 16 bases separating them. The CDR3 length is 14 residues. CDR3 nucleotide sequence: TGCAGTGCTAACTCCCCAAACGGGGGCAATGAGCAGTTCTTC. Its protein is CSANSPNGGNEQFF.